This record covers a single T cell receptor beta chain. The data were taken from a study of blood T cell repertoires in COVID-19. Sequencing was performed with immunoSEQ multiplex PCR; in TCRdb, only in-frame clones are kept and a portion is missing. The repertoire includes roughly 280,000 clones, 70% to 90% of them detected once, and more than 4.5% sits in the top ten. The receptor's source is a woman aged 55-69 years with COVID-19, enrolled during active disease. Sequenced material: peripheral blood.

The CDR3: CASSEPPGAWGYEQYF. Written as DNA, the CDR3 is TGTGCCAGCAGTGAACCCCCAGGGGCCTGGGGCTACGAGCAGTACTTC. The rearrangement joins TRBV6-1 to TRBJ2-7, with a weak D call TRBD1 (6 bases). This CDR3 is built from 16 residues. Germline loops: CDR1 MNHNS, CDR2 SASEGT. V was cut by 2 bases and J by 3 bases, with 17 bases left in between.